The clone carrying this T cell receptor beta chain came up a few times. Its matching antigen is unknown. The data stem from a study of T cell repertoires in cytomegalovirus infection. The overall study: Selected CMV epitopes included recently identified HLA-C-restricted ones as well as well-studied HLA-B-restricted ones.

MiXCR, applied by TCRdb to the reads, yields one record per CDR3 protein. The sample lists about 920,000 distinct CDR3 sequences, 31% occurring once. Study-wide results and limits: Clonotype analysis showed dominance of the ex vivo response by HLA-C-restricted CMV-specific TCR beta clonotypes.

The CDR3 spans 20 residues. Germline CDR1 is SGHVS and CDR2 is FQNEAQ. Deletions cut 0 bases from V and 3 bases from J, with 26 bases between. V is TRBV7-8 and J is TRBJ1-1; no clear D. This sequence was found in a human donor in good health (CMV status not recorded). Some clones in this sample may be carry-over from other donors' samples. The sequences come from cultured CD8+ T cells from PBMCs, collected from culture after CMV antigen stimulation. CDR3 in amino acids: CASSLALREWMDIGDTEAFF. CDR3 coding DNA: TGTGCCAGCAGCTTAGCGCTAAGGGAATGGATGGATATAGGAGACACTGAAGCTTTCTTT.